The rows below give T cell receptor beta chains drawn from one sample of a study of T cells in Graves' hyperthyroidism and ophthalmopathy. Each CDR3 protein gets one entry after TCRdb re-called the multiplex PCR reads with MiXCR. Among around 620,000 distinct CDR3 sequences listed, 13% to 15% were seen once. Sequencing used blood. These receptors were collected from a woman aged 18-29 years with Graves' ophthalmopathy. Both conserved end residues are part of each CDR3. The D gene is left open where the match is weak. Some rows mark clone size as missing; the rest say once, few, many or name a class of expanded clone.

D gene: .; clone size: few; J gene: TRBJ1-5; V gene: TRBV3-1; CDR3 protein: CASSQDTGLGQPQHF; CDR3 DNA: TGTGCCAGCAGCCAAGATACAGGCCTCGGTCAGCCCCAGCATTTT
D gene: .; clone size: few; J gene: TRBJ1-1; V gene: TRBV5-8; CDR3 protein: CASSLVAGVPNTEAFF; CDR3 DNA: TGTGCCAGCAGCTTGGTTGCAGGGGTCCCGAACACTGAAGCTTTCTTT
D gene: TRBD1; clone size: .; J gene: TRBJ1-2; V gene: TRBV4-1; CDR3 protein: CASSQNTGTALSPYGYTF; CDR3 DNA: TGCGCCAGCAGCCAGAACACCGGGACAGCTCTGTCCCCCTATGGCTACACCTTC
D gene: .; clone size: many; J gene: TRBJ2-7; V gene: TRBV28; CDR3 protein: CASTGVVDEQYF; CDR3 DNA: TGTGCCAGCACCGGAGTCGTCGACGAGCAGTACTTC
D gene: .; clone size: .; J gene: TRBJ1-6; V gene: TRBV28; CDR3 protein: CASSSLRQGQSPLHF; CDR3 DNA: TGTGCCAGCAGCTCTCTGAGGCAGGGGCAATCACCCCTCCACTTT
D gene: TRBD2; clone size: many; J gene: TRBJ2-1; V gene: TRBV27; CDR3 protein: CASSLGGRAEQFF; CDR3 DNA: TGTGCCAGCAGTTTGGGCGGGAGGGCTGAGCAGTTCTTC
D gene: .; clone size: many; J gene: TRBJ1-5; V gene: TRBV30; CDR3 protein: CAWSEMINQPQHF; CDR3 DNA: TGTGCCTGGAGTGAAATGATCAATCAGCCCCAGCATTTT
D gene: .; clone size: .; J gene: TRBJ1-5; V gene: TRBV9; CDR3 protein: CASSVGGAGNQPQHF; CDR3 DNA: TGTGCCAGCAGCGTAGGGGGGGCCGGCAATCAGCCCCAGCATTTT
D gene: TRBD1; clone size: many; J gene: TRBJ1-1; V gene: TRBV12-3/TRBV12-4; CDR3 protein: CASSPGTGSLDTEAFF; CDR3 DNA: TGTGCCAGCAGTCCCGGGACAGGGAGTCTAGACACTGAAGCTTTCTTT
D gene: TRBD1; clone size: many; J gene: TRBJ1-2; V gene: TRBV25-1; CDR3 protein: CASRQGAGGYTF; CDR3 DNA: TGTGCCAGCCGACAGGGGGCGGGAGGCTACACCTTC
D gene: TRBD2; clone size: many; J gene: TRBJ2-3; V gene: TRBV7-9; CDR3 protein: CASSPSGTSGSTDTQYF; CDR3 DNA: TGTGCCAGCAGCCCCTCCGGGACTAGCGGGAGCACAGATACGCAGTATTTT
D gene: .; clone size: many; J gene: TRBJ2-1; V gene: TRBV28; CDR3 protein: CASSFGLDEQFF; CDR3 DNA: TGTGCCAGCAGTTTTGGACTGGATGAGCAGTTCTTC
D gene: .; clone size: many; J gene: TRBJ2-1; V gene: TRBV30; CDR3 protein: CAWSSGNEQFF; CDR3 DNA: TGTGCCTGGAGTAGCGGCAATGAGCAGTTCTTC
D gene: TRBD1; clone size: many; J gene: TRBJ2-5; V gene: TRBV30; CDR3 protein: CAWSVGLTGRGTQYF; CDR3 DNA: TGTGCCTGGAGTGTAGGGTTGACAGGGAGAGGGACCCAGTACTTC
D gene: TRBD1; clone size: once; J gene: TRBJ2-4; V gene: TRBV7-2; CDR3 protein: CASSQGGLSKNIQYF; CDR3 DNA: TGTGCCAGCAGCCAAGGGGGCTTGTCCAAAAACATTCAGTACTTC
D gene: TRBD1; clone size: many; J gene: TRBJ1-4; V gene: TRBV28; CDR3 protein: CASSIPQGEREKLFF; CDR3 DNA: TGTGCCAGCAGTATCCCACAGGGGGAAAGAGAAAAACTGTTTTTT
D gene: .; clone size: few; J gene: TRBJ1-4; V gene: TRBV15; CDR3 protein: CATSRVLTGRWLRAEKLFF; CDR3 DNA: TGTGCCACCAGCAGAGTCCTAACTGGAAGATGGTTGAGGGCCGAAAAACTGTTTTTT
D gene: TRBD2; clone size: once; J gene: TRBJ2-3; V gene: TRBV27; CDR3 protein: CASSLSWGVAGAVDTQYF; CDR3 DNA: TGTGCCAGCAGTTTATCTTGGGGTGTAGCGGGAGCTGTAGATACGCAGTATTTT
D gene: .; clone size: many; J gene: TRBJ2-7; V gene: TRBV11-2; CDR3 protein: CASSSMTDPIYEQYF; CDR3 DNA: TGTGCCAGCAGCTCCATGACAGATCCCATCTACGAGCAGTACTTC
D gene: .; clone size: many; J gene: TRBJ1-1; V gene: TRBV27; CDR3 protein: CASSFVEGTEAFF; CDR3 DNA: TGTGCCAGCAGTTTTGTCGAGGGGACTGAAGCTTTCTTT
D gene: .; clone size: .; J gene: TRBJ1-4; V gene: TRBV10-3; CDR3 protein: CAISDRDGVNEKLFF; CDR3 DNA: TGTGCCATCAGTGATAGGGACGGTGTTAATGAAAAACTGTTTTTT
D gene: TRBD2; clone size: many; J gene: TRBJ2-7; V gene: TRBV7-2; CDR3 protein: CASSSPGLAVYEQYF; CDR3 DNA: TGTGCCAGCAGCTCCCCGGGACTAGCGGTCTACGAGCAGTACTTC
D gene: .; clone size: many; J gene: TRBJ2-7; V gene: TRBV6-6; CDR3 protein: CASSYSGTGSSYEQYF; CDR3 DNA: TGTGCCAGCAGTTACTCCGGGACTGGAAGCTCCTACGAGCAGTACTTC
D gene: .; clone size: few; J gene: TRBJ2-1; V gene: TRBV25-1; CDR3 protein: CASSEFQYNEQFF; CDR3 DNA: TGTGCCAGCAGTGAATTCCAGTACAATGAGCAGTTCTTC
D gene: TRBD2; clone size: many; J gene: TRBJ2-5; V gene: TRBV7-9; CDR3 protein: CASLRAGGEETQYF; CDR3 DNA: TGTGCCAGCCTCAGAGCGGGAGGTGAAGAGACCCAGTACTTC
D gene: .; clone size: .; J gene: TRBJ1-4; V gene: TRBV7-9; CDR3 protein: CASSSRTHSAEEKLFF; CDR3 DNA: TGTGCCAGCAGCTCCAGGACCCACTCGGCTGAGGAAAAACTGTTTTTT
D gene: .; clone size: many; J gene: TRBJ2-3; V gene: TRBV12-3/TRBV12-4; CDR3 protein: CASSCLGQEDYMCTDTQYF; CDR3 DNA: TGTGCCAGCAGCTGCTTGGGGCAGGAGGACTACATGTGCACAGATACGCAGTATTTT
D gene: .; clone size: many; J gene: TRBJ1-1; V gene: TRBV19; CDR3 protein: CASSIGIRPSDWNTEAFF; CDR3 DNA: TGTGCCAGTAGTATAGGGATCCGGCCATCAGACTGGAACACTGAAGCTTTCTTT
D gene: TRBD2; clone size: many; J gene: TRBJ2-1; V gene: TRBV11-2; CDR3 protein: CASSLDWSGSGNEQFF; CDR3 DNA: TGTGCCAGCAGCTTAGATTGGAGCGGGAGCGGAAATGAGCAGTTCTTC
D gene: .; clone size: many; J gene: TRBJ2-7; V gene: TRBV20-1; CDR3 protein: CSARDRLSYEQYF; CDR3 DNA: TGCAGTGCTAGAGATAGACTAAGCTACGAGCAGTACTTC
D gene: .; clone size: few; J gene: TRBJ2-7; V gene: TRBV7-9; CDR3 protein: CASSAPTHRIYEQYF; CDR3 DNA: TGTGCCAGCAGCGCCCCAACTCACAGAATCTACGAGCAGTACTTC
D gene: .; clone size: .; J gene: TRBJ1-5; V gene: TRBV6-1; CDR3 protein: CASSEVGYSQPQHF; CDR3 DNA: TGTGCCAGCAGTGAAGTGGGATACAGTCAGCCCCAGCATTTT
D gene: .; clone size: few; J gene: TRBJ2-1; V gene: TRBV9; CDR3 protein: CASSVIGRGIAEEQFF; CDR3 DNA: TGTGCCAGCAGCGTAATCGGCCGGGGAATAGCAGAAGAGCAGTTCTTC
D gene: TRBD2; clone size: many; J gene: TRBJ2-1; V gene: TRBV7-2; CDR3 protein: CASSLNIGLAGNEQFF; CDR3 DNA: TGTGCCAGCAGCTTAAATATAGGTCTAGCGGGCAATGAGCAGTTCTTC
D gene: TRBD1; clone size: many; J gene: TRBJ2-7; V gene: TRBV29-1; CDR3 protein: CSATAGGQGAGEQYF; CDR3 DNA: TGCAGCGCAACGGCAGGCGGACAGGGAGCGGGCGAGCAGTACTTC
D gene: .; clone size: many; J gene: TRBJ1-1; V gene: TRBV6-6; CDR3 protein: CASSYGGRSTEAFF; CDR3 DNA: TGTGCCAGCAGTTACGGAGGTCGGAGCACTGAAGCTTTCTTT
D gene: .; clone size: few; J gene: TRBJ2-7; V gene: TRBV6-5; CDR3 protein: CASSYGSTPYEQYF; CDR3 DNA: TGTGCCAGCAGTTACGGCTCGACTCCCTACGAGCAGTACTTC